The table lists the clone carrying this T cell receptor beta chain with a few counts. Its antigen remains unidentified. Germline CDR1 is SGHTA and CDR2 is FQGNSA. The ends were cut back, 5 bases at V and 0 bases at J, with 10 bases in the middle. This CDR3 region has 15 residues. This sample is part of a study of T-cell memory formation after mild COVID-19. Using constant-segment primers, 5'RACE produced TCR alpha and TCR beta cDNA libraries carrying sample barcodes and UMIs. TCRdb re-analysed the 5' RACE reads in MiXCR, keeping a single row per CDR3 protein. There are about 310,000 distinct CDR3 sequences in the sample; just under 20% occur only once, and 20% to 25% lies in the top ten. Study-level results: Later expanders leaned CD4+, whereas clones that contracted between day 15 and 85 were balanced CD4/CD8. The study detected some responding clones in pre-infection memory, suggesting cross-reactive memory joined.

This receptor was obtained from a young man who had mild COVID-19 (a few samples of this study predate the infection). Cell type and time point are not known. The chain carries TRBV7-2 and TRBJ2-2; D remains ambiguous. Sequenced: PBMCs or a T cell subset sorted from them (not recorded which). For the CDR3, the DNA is TGTGCCAGCAGCCCTACGTGGACGAACACCGGGGAGCTGTTTTTT. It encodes CASSPTWTNTGELFF.